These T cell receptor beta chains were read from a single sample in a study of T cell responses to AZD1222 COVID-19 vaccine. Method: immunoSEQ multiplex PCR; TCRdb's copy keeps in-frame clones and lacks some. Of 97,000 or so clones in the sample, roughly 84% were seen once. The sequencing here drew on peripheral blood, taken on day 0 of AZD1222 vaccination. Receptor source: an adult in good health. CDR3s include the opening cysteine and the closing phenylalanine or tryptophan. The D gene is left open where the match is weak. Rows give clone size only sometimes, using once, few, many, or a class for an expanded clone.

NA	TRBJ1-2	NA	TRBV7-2	CASSSLFRGYTF	TGTGCCAGCAGCTCCCTGTTTCGCGGCTACACCTTC
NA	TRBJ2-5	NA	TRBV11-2	CASSLSYRVSETQYF	TGTGCCAGCAGCTTAAGTTATAGGGTCTCGGAGACCCAGTACTTC
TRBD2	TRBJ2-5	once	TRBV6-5	CASSTLGGGTETQYF	TGTGCCAGCAGTACTCTTGGCGGGGGAACGGAGACCCAGTACTTC
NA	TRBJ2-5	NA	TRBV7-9	CASSDAGYGETQYF	TGTGCCAGCAGCGACGCAGGGTATGGGGAGACCCAGTACTTC
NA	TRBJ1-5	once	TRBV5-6	CASSLGQLIRDQHF	TGTGCCAGCAGCTTGGGACAGCTTATACGAGACCAGCATTTT
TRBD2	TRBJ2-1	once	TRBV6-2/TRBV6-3	CASSPWVGSGGAGEQFF	TGTGCCAGCAGCCCCTGGGTGGGTAGCGGGGGGGCCGGTGAGCAGTTCTTC
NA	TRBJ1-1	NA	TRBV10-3	CAISEGRMNTEAFF	TGTGCCATCAGTGAGGGGAGGATGAACACTGAAGCTTTCTTT
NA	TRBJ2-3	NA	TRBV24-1	CATSDSQGTTTDTQYF	TGTGCCACCAGTGACTCCCAGGGGACTACCACAGATACGCAGTATTTT
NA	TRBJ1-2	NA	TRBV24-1	CATSDSGAGGYTF	TGTGCCACCAGTGACTCAGGGGCGGGAGGCTACACCTTC
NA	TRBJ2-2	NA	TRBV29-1	CSAITGANTGELFF	TGCAGCGCCATTACGGGGGCGAACACCGGGGAGCTGTTTTTT
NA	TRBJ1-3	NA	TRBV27	CASSPYGSSGNTIYF	TGTGCCAGCAGTCCATACGGGAGCTCTGGAAACACCATATATTTT
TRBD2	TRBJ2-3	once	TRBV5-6	CASSLAGLDLFSDTQYF	TGTGCCAGCAGCTTGGCGGGACTAGACTTGTTCTCAGATACGCAGTATTTT
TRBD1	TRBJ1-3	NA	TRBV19	CASGALGTGPSGNTIYF	TGTGCCAGTGGGGCCCTCGGGACAGGGCCATCTGGAAACACCATATATTTT
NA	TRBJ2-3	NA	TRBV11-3	CASSWGTDTQYF	TGTGCCAGCAGCTGGGGCACAGATACGCAGTATTTT
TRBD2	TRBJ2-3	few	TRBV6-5	CASRSGRAFGDTQYF	TGTGCCAGCAGGAGCGGGAGGGCTTTCGGAGATACGCAGTATTTT
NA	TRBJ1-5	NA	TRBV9	CASSVGHSNQPQHF	TGTGCCAGCAGCGTAGGCCATAGCAATCAGCCCCAGCATTTT
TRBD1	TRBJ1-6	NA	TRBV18	CASSPDRVTSPLHF	TGTGCCAGCTCCCCGGACAGGGTAACTTCACCCCTCCACTTT
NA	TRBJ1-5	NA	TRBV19	CASKGTFSNQPQHF	TGTGCCAGTAAGGGTACGTTTAGCAATCAGCCCCAGCATTTT
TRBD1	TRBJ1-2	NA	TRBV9	CASSVGGTGRYGYTF	TGTGCCAGCAGCGTAGGGGGGACAGGGCGTTACGGCTACACCTTC
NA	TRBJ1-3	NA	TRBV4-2	CASRNSRRGNTIYF	TGTGCCAGCAGGAACAGCCGGCGGGGAAACACCATATATTTT
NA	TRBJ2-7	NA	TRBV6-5	CASSSRGGTYEQYF	TGTGCCAGCAGTTCGCGAGGCGGGACCTACGAGCAGTACTTC
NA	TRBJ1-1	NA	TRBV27	CASSSGGGINTEAFF	TGTGCCAGCAGTTCTGGGGGGGGTATCAACACTGAAGCTTTCTTT
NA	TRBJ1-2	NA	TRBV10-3	CAMASQGEGYTF	TGTGCCATGGCATCACAGGGTGAGGGCTACACCTTC
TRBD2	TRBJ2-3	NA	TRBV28	CASPPGTSGSTDTQYF	TGTGCCAGCCCACCCGGGACTAGCGGGAGCACAGATACGCAGTATTTT
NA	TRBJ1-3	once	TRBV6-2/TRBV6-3	CASSFTGSSGNTIYF	TGTGCCAGCAGTTTTACAGGGAGCTCTGGAAACACCATATATTTT
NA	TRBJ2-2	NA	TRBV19	CASEDQGTNTGELFF	TGTGCCTCGGAGGACCAGGGGACCAACACCGGGGAGCTGTTTTTT
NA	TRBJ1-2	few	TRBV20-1	CSVSNYGYTF	TGCAGTGTGTCTAACTATGGCTACACCTTC
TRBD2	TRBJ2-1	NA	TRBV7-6	CASSLGLAGQPNEQFF	TGTGCCAGCAGCTTGGGACTAGCGGGCCAACCGAATGAGCAGTTCTTC
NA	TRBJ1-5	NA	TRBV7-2	CASSLVANSNQPQHF	TGTGCCAGCAGCTTGGTGGCTAATAGCAATCAGCCCCAGCATTTT
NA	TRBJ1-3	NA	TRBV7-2	CASKTQGPSSGNTIYF	TGTGCCAGCAAGACACAGGGTCCTAGCTCTGGAAACACCATATATTTT
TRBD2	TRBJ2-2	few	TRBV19	CASSPGGVGELFF	TGTGCCAGTAGTCCTGGGGGGGTCGGGGAGCTGTTTTTT
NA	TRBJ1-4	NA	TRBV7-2	CASSSTFNEKLFF	TGTGCCAGCAGCTCGACGTTTAATGAAAAACTGTTTTTT
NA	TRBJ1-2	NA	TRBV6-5	CASSYSTGGNYGYTF	TGTGCCAGCAGTTATTCCACTGGGGGGAACTATGGCTACACCTTC
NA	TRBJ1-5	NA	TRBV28	CASSSPYQPQHF	TGTGCCAGCAGTTCTCCCTATCAGCCCCAGCATTTT
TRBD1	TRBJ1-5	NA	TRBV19	CASAGGVGNQPQHF	TGTGCCAGCGCAGGGGGCGTAGGCAATCAGCCCCAGCATTTT
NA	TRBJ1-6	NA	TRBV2	CASRDTGNSPLHF	TGTGCCAGCAGGGACACGGGTAATTCACCCCTCCACTTT
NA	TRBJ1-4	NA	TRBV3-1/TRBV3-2	CASSLREKLFF	TGTGCCAGCAGCCTTCGTGAAAAACTGTTTTTT
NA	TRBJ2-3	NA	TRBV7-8	CASSQDTQYF	TGTGCCAGCAGTCAAGATACGCAGTATTTT
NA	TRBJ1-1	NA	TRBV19	CASNPGRPNTEAFF	TGTGCCAGTAACCCGGGAAGGCCTAACACTGAAGCTTTCTTT
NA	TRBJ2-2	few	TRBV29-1	CSVGPDNTGELFF	TGCAGCGTTGGGCCTGATAACACCGGGGAGCTGTTTTTT
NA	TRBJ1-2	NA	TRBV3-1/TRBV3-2	CASSQGPGENYGYTF	TGTGCCAGCAGCCAAGGGCCAGGGGAGAACTATGGCTACACCTTC
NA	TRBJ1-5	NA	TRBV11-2	CASSSDDSLNPPQHF	TGTGCCAGCAGCTCGGACGACAGTCTCAATCCGCCCCAGCATTTT
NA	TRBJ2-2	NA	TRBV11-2	CASSPIRPNTGELFF	TGTGCCAGCAGCCCCATCAGGCCCAACACCGGGGAGCTGTTTTTT
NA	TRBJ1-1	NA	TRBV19	CASRSIIKQGSNTEAFF	TGTGCCAGTAGATCCATCATAAAACAGGGATCGAACACTGAAGCTTTCTTT
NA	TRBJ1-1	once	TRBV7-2	CASSLQGSSAFF	TGTGCCAGCAGCTTACAGGGGAGTTCGGCTTTCTTT
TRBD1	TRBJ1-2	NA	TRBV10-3	CAISESWWDRAHGYTF	TGTGCCATCAGTGAGTCGTGGTGGGACAGGGCCCATGGCTACACCTTC
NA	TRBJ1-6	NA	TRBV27	CASGQILKSPLHF	TGTGCCAGCGGACAAATATTAAAGTCACCCCTCCACTTT
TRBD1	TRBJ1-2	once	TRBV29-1	CSVRTGVYGYTF	TGCAGCGTCCGAACAGGGGTCTATGGCTACACCTTC
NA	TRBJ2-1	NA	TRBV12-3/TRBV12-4	CASSLKGVEQFF	TGTGCCAGCAGTTTGAAGGGAGTTGAGCAGTTCTTC
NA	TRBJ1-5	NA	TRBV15	CATSRAGNQPQHF	TGTGCCACCAGCAGAGCTGGGAATCAGCCCCAGCATTTT